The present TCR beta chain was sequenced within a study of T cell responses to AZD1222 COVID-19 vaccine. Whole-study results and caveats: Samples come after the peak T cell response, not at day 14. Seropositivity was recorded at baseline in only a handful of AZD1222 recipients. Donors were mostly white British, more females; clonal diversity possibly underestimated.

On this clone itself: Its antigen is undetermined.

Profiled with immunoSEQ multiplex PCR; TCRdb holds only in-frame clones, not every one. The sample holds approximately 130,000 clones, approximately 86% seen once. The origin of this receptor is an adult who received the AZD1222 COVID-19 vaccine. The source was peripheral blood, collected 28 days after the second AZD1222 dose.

As DNA, the CDR3 is TGTGCCAGCAGTGAAGCCCGGGGGCGGGGGGCCTACAATGAGCAGTTCTTC. Its protein product is CASSEARGRGAYNEQFF. The J gene is TRBJ2-1, the V gene TRBV6-1, with 8 bases identical to TRBD2. The CDR3 extends over 17 amino acids. CDR1 and CDR2 from the germline V gene are MNHNS and SASEGT. Trimming removed 0 bases from V and 2 bases from J; junction bases left unmatched: 6.